This TCR beta chain derives from a study of blood T cell repertoires in COVID-19. Using immunoSEQ multiplex PCR, the repertoire was profiled, and TCRdb retains in-frame clones only, with some absent. The table shows over 250,000 clones, with 91% occurring only once. Trimming took 0 bases from V and 1 from J; bases not matched to a gene: 3. There are 16 residues in the CDR3. Looked up from germline, CDR1 is SGHVS and CDR2 is FQNEAQ. Seattle's cohort entered during active infection and was followed longitudinally. The rearrangement links TRBV7-8 to TRBJ1-5, with 7 bases identical to TRBD1. This receptor was obtained from a woman between 25 and 40 years old with COVID-19, enrolled during active disease. Sequenced material: peripheral blood. CDR3 region: CASSLANRGSNQPQHF. The CDR3 DNA follows: TGTGCCAGCAGCTTAGCTAACAGGGGAAGCAATCAGCCCCAGCATTTT.